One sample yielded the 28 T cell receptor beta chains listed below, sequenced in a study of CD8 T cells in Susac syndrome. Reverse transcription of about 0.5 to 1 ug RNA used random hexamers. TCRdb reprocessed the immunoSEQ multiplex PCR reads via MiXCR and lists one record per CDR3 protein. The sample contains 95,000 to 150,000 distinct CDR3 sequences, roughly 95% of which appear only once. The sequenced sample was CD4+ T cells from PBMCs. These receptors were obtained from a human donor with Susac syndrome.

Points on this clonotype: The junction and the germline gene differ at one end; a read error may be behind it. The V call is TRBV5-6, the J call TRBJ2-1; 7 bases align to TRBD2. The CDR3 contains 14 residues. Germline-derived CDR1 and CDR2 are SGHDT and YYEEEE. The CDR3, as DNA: TGTGCCAGCAGCCGTGGCCGTCCTAGCGGATCCTTGGTCTTC. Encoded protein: CASSRGRPSGSLVF.

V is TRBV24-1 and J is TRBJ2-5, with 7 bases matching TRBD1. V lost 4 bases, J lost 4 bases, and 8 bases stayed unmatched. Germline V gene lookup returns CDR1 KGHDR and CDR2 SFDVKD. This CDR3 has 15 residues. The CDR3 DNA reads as TGTGCCACCAGTGACTCAACAGGGGTGGCAGAGACCCAGTACTTC. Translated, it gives CATSDSTGVAETQYF.

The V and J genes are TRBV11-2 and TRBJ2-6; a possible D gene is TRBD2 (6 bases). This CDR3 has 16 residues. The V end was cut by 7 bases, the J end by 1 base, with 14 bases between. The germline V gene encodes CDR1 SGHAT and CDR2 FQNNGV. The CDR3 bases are TGTGCCAGCAACAGCGGGTCTGTTTCTGGGGCCAACGTCCTGACTTTC. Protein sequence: CASNSGSVSGANVLTF. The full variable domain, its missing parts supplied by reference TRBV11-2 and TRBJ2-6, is EAGVAQSPRYKIIEKRQSVAFWCNPISGHATLYWYQQILGQGPKLLIQFQNNGVVDDSQLPKDRFSAERLKGVDSTLKIQPAKLEDSAVYLCASNSGSVSGANVLTFGAGSRLTVL.

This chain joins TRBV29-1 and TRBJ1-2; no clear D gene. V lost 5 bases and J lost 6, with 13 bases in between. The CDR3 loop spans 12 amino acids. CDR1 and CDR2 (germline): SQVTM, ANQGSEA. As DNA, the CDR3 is TGCAGCGTTCCCTCTCCGAAGGATGGCTACACCTTC. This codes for CSVPSPKDGYTF.

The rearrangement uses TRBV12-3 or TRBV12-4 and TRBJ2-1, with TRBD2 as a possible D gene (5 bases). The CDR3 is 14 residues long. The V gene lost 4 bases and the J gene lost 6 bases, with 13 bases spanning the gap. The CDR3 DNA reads TGTGCCAGCAGTTCCCCGGGGAGCGGCAATGAGCAGTTCTTC. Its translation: CASSSPGSGNEQFF.

DNA for the CDR3: TGTGCCAGCAGTTTATCCAGGGGGCTTACCGGGGAGCTGTTTTTT. Protein sequence: CASSLSRGLTGELFF. This rearrangement joins TRBV12-3 or TRBV12-4 to TRBJ2-2; TRBD1 agrees at 8 bases. This CDR3 spans 15 amino acids. Germline trimming cut 2 bases from V and 5 bases from J; bases unmatched to any gene: 4.

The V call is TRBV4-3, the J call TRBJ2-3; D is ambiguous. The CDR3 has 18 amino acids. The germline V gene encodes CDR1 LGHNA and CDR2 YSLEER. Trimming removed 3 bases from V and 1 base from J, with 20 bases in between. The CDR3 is CASSQDLVSPLGTDTQYF. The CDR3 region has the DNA TGCGCCAGCAGCCAGGATCTCGTCAGCCCCCTAGGCACAGATACGCAGTATTTT.

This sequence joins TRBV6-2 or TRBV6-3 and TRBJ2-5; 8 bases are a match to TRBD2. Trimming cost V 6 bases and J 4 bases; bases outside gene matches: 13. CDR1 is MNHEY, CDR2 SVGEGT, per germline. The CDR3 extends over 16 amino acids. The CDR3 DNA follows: TGTGCCAGCAGGGCCGTAACAGCGGGAGTAGGAGAGACCCAGTACTTC. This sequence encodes CASRAVTAGVGETQYF.

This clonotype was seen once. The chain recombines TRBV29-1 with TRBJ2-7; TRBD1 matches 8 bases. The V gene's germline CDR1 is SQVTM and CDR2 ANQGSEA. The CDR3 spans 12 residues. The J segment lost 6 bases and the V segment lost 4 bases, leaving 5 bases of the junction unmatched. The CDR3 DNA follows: TGCAGCGTTGGTGGCAGGGGGCCCGAGCAGTACTTC. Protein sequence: CSVGGRGPEQYF.

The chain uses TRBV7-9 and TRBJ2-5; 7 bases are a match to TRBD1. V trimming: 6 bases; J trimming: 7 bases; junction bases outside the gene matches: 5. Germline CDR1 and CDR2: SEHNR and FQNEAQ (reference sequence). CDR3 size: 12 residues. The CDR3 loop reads CASSSSGGTQYF. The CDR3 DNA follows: TGTGCCAGCAGTTCTTCAGGGGGGACCCAGTACTTC. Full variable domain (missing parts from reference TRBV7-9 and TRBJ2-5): DTGVSQNPRHKITKRGQNVTFRCDPISEHNRLYWYRQTLGQGPEFLTYFQNEAQLEKSRLLSDRFSAERPKGSFSTLEIQRTEQGDSAMYLCASSSSGGTQYFGPGTRLLVL.

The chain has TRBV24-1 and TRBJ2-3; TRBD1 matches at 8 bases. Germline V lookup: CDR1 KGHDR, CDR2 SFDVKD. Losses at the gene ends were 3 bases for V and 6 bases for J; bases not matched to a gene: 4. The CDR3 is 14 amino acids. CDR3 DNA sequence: TGTGCCACCAGTGATCCAGGGGGCGCGGATACGCAGTATTTT. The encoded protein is CATSDPGGADTQYF.

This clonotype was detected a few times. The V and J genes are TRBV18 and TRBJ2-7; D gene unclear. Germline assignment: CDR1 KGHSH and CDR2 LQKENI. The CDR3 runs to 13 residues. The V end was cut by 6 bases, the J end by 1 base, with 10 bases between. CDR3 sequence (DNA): TGTGCCAGCTCCGTGGACGGTTCCTACGAGCAGTACTTC. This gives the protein CASSVDGSYEQYF.

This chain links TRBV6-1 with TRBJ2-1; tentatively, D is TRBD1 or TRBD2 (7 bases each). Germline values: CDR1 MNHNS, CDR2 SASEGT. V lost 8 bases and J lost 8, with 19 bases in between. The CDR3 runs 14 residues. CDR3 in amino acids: CASSGRGLLDEQFF. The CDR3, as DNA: TGTGCCAGCTCTGGGAGGGGGCTTTTGGATGAGCAGTTCTTC.

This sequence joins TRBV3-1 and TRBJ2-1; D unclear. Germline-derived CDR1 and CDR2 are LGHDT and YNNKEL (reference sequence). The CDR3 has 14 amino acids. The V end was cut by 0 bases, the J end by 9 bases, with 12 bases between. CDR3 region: CASSQDHRPIEQFF. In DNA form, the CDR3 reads TGTGCCAGCAGCCAAGATCACCGGCCCATTGAGCAGTTCTTC.

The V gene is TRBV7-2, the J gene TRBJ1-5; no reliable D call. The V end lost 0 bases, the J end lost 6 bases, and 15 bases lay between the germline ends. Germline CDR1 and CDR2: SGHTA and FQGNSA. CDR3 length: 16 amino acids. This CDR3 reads CASSLAIGEVIQPQHF. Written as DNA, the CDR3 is TGTGCCAGCAGCTTAGCGATAGGCGAGGTTATTCAGCCCCAGCATTTT.

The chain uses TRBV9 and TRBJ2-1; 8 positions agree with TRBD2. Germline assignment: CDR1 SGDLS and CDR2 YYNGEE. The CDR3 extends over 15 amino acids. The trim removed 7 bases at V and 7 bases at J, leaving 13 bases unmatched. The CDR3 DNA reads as TGTGCCAGCGGTCCGGGAGTAGCGGGACCGAATGAGCAGTTCTTC. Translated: CASGPGVAGPNEQFF.

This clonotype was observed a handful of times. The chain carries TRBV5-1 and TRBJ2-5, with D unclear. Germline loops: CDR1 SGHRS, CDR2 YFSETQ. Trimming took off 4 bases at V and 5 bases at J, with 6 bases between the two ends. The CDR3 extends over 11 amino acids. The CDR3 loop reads CASSVKETQYF. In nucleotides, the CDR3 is TGCGCCAGCAGCGTCAAGGAGACCCAGTACTTC.

The CDR3 nucleotides are TGCAGCGTTGTCAGGGGGCACACCGGGGAGCTGTTTTTT. This codes for CSVVRGHTGELFF. This chain joins TRBV29-1 and TRBJ2-2; 8 nucleotides agree with TRBD1. V lost 4 bases to trimming and J lost 3 bases; unmatched junction nucleotides: 1. Germline CDR1 is SQVTM and CDR2 is ANQGSEA. This CDR3 has 13 residues.

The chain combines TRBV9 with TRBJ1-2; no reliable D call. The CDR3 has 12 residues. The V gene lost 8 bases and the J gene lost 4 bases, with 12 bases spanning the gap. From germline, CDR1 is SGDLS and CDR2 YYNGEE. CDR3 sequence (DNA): TGTGCCAGTAAGGACTCAGGCTATGGCTACACCTTC. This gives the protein CASKDSGYGYTF.

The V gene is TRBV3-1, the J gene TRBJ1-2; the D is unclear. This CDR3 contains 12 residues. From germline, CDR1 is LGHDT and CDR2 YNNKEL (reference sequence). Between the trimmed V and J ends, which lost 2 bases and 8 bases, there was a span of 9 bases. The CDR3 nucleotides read TGTGCCAGCAGCCAAAATAGAGGCGGCTACACCTTC. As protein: CASSQNRGGYTF.

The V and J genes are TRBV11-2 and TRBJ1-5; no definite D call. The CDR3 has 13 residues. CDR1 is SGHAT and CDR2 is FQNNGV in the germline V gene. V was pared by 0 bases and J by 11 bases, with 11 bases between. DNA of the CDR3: TGTGCCAGCAGCTTAGATCGCGCCCAATCCCAGCATTTT. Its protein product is CASSLDRAQSQHF.

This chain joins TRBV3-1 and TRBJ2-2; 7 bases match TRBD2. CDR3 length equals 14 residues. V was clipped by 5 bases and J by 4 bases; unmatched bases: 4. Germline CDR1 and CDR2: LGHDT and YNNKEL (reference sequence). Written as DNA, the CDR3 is TGTGCCAGCAGCGGCGGGACTATCACCGGGGAGCTGTTTTTT. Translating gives CASSGGTITGELFF.

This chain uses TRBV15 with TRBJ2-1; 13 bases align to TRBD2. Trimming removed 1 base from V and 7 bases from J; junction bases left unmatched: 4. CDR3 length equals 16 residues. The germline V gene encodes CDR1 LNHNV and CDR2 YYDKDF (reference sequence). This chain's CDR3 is CATSRVRTSGSNEQFF. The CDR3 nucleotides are TGTGCCACCAGCAGAGTCCGGACTAGCGGGAGTAATGAGCAGTTCTTC.

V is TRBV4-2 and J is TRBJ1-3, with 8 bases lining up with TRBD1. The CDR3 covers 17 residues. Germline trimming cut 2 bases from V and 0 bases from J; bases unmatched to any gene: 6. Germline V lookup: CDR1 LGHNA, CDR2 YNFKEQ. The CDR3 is CASSQTGQVDSGNTIYF. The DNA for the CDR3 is TGTGCCAGCAGCCAAACGGGACAGGTAGACTCTGGAAACACCATATATTTT.

The CDR3: CASSPAMVAGAVEQYF. DNA of the CDR3: TGTGCCAGCTCACCGGCGATGGTAGCGGGGGCTGTAGAGCAGTACTTC. The chain recombines TRBV18 with TRBJ2-7, with 9 bases aligning to TRBD2. Germline V gene data show CDR1 as KGHSH and CDR2 as LQKENI. V gave up 3 bases and J gave up 7 bases; unmatched junction bases: 13. The CDR3 has 16 residues.

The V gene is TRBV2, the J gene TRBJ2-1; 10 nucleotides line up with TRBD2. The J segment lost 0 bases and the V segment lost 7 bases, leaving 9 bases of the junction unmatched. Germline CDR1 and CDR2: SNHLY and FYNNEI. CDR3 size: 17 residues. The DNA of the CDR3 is TGTGCCAGCACCGGCTCCCCTAGCGGGAGCTCCTACAATGAGCAGTTCTTC. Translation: CASTGSPSGSSYNEQFF.

CDR3 amino acids: CASSVDTYYGYTF. The DNA for the CDR3 is TGTGCCAGCAGCGTGGATACTTACTATGGCTACACCTTC. V gene TRBV5-4 combines with J gene TRBJ1-2; the D is unclear. The CDR3 extends over 13 amino acids. Germline V gene sequence: CDR1 SGHNT, CDR2 YYREEE (reference sequence). Trimming took off 4 bases at V and 3 bases at J, with 10 bases between the two ends.

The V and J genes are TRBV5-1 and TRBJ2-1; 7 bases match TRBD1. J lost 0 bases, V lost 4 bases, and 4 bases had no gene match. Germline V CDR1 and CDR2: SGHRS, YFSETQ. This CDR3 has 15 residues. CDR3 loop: CASSLGQISYNEQFF. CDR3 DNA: TGCGCCAGCAGCCTGGGACAGATCTCCTACAATGAGCAGTTCTTC.